This TCR beta chain appears in the sequencing data of a study of shared clonotypes between healthy human individuals. About this clone: Its target is not known.

Study findings and constraints: Donor scarcity curtailed the genetic and exposure-history diversity represented herein.

It was across several immunoSEQ plates that each subset's genomic DNA was evenly split. TCRdb's table, derived via immunoSEQ multiplex PCR, lists solely in-frame clones and lacks some. The sample has 2,500,000 or so clones, about 92% seen once. What was sequenced was naive CD4+ T cells sorted from blood. Subset defined: CD45RA+ positively selected. The clonotype was recovered from a man between 18 and 35 years old in good health.

CDR3 residues: CASSFPGQVENEAFF. The CDR3 DNA is TGTGCCAGCAGTTTCCCTGGACAGGTCGAGAATGAAGCTTTCTTT. This chain links TRBV28 with TRBJ1-1; 7 nucleotides match TRBD1. The V and J ends lost 3 bases and 7 bases, in that order; junction bases with no gene match: 11. This CDR3 has 15 amino acids. Per the germline V gene, CDR1 is MDHEN and CDR2 is SYDVKM. The whole variable domain, filled in from reference TRBV28 and TRBJ1-1, reads DVKVTQSSRYLVKRTGEKVFLECVQDMDHENMFWYRQDPGLGLRLIYFSYDVKMKEKGDIPEGYSVSREKKERFSLILESASTNQTSMYLCASSFPGQVENEAFFGQGTRLTVV.